The 25 T cell receptor beta chains below all came from one sample that was sequenced in a study of regulatory T cells in long-lasting Graves disease. The sample's time point: newly diagnosed GD, antithyroid drugs for less than 3 months. From PBMCs, RNA was extracted and then used to make the TCR library. Sequencing libraries for TCR beta were prepared with iRepertoire HTBI primers and Arm-PCR of CDR3 regions. TCRdb analysed the multiplex PCR reads with MiXCR anew, one entry per CDR3 protein. The sample lists more than 300,000 distinct CDR3 sequences, about 16% occurring once. This material consisted of peripheral blood mononuclear cells (PBMCs), taken at new diagnosis, from a patient treated with antithyroid drugs. The origin of the receptors is a female donor with Graves disease.

With regard to this clonotype: It may be a read error: a sequence one base away is much more abundant. V is TRBV27 and J is TRBJ2-1, with unresolved D. The germline V and J ends were trimmed by 6 bases and 6 bases, with 18 bases remaining between them. The CDR3 extends over 15 amino acids. Germline CDR1 MNHEY, CDR2 SMNVEV (reference sequence). The CDR3 here is CASSQAQVTINEQFF. The CDR3 DNA sequence: TGTGCCAGCAGCCAGGCGCAGGTGACCATCAATGAGCAGTTCTTC.

This clonotype showed up many times. V usage is TRBV30 and J usage is TRBJ2-1; D is unresolved. V lost 3 bases, J lost 8 bases, and 8 bases lay in between. Germline V gives CDR1 GTSNPN, CDR2 SVGIG (reference sequence). This CDR3 spans 11 amino acids. The CDR3 nucleotides read TGTGCCTGGAGCCCCACCCATGAGCAGTTCTTC. Translating it yields CAWSPTHEQFF.

This clonotype was counted between two and nine times. The CDR3 protein is CSARAAGGRPSYNEQFF. CDR3 in DNA: TGCAGTGCTAGAGCGGCAGGCGGGAGGCCCTCCTACAATGAGCAGTTCTTC. The chain has TRBV20-1 and TRBJ2-1; 8 positions agree with TRBD2. The CDR3 spans 17 residues. V lost 1 base and J lost 0; bases outside the gene matches: 8. Germline loops: CDR1 DFQATT, CDR2 SNEGSKA (reference sequence).

This clonotype was observed many times. The chain carries TRBV6-1 and TRBJ1-1; 7 bases align to TRBD1. The CDR3 runs 14 residues. CDR1 is MNHNS, CDR2 SASEGT, per germline. Germline trimming cut 5 bases from V and 1 base from J; bases unmatched to any gene: 4. The CDR3 sequence is CASSPRDRNTEAFF. CDR3 coding DNA: TGTGCCAGCAGTCCCCGGGACAGGAACACTGAAGCTTTCTTT.

This clonotype occurred many times. The chain has TRBV4-3 and TRBJ2-5; 7 positions match TRBD2. Unmatched junction bases numbered 4, after V lost 3 bases and J lost 6 bases. The V gene's germline CDR1 is LGHNA and CDR2 YSLEER. This CDR3 region has 13 residues. The CDR3 region has the DNA TGCGCCAGCAGCCAGCGGGAGCGGAAGACCCAGTACTTC. It specifies CASSQRERKTQYF.

This clonotype occurred many times. This chain joins TRBV19 and TRBJ1-5; possible D gene TRBD1, 5 bases. Trimming shortened V by 6 bases and J by 0 bases, and 12 bases separated the two germline ends. CDR3 length equals 15 residues. Germline CDR1 reads LNHDA; CDR2 reads SQIVND (reference sequence). CDR3 sequence reads: CASRKGRDSNQPQHF. The CDR3 DNA reads TGTGCCAGTAGGAAGGGGCGAGATAGCAATCAGCCCCAGCATTTT.

This clonotype was seen ten or more times. This rearrangement joins TRBV6-1 to TRBJ1-5; 7 nucleotides match TRBD1. J lost 6 bases, V lost 6 bases, and 8 bases had no gene match. CDR1 and CDR2 (germline): MNHNS, SASEGT. The CDR3 is made up of 14 amino acids. The chain's CDR3 is CASSPAAGGQPQHF. The CDR3 DNA is TGTGCCAGCAGCCCGGCGGCAGGGGGTCAGCCCCAGCATTTT.

This clonotype was recorded at least ten times. The chain recombines TRBV6-1 with TRBJ2-7; perhaps D is TRBD1 or TRBD2 (6 bases each). This CDR3 has 15 amino acids. Trimming left V 5 bases short and J 3 bases short, with 17 bases between. The germline V gene encodes CDR1 MNHNS and CDR2 SASEGT. The CDR3 DNA reads TGTGCCAGCAGTACCCCCCACGGGGGCAACTACGAGCAGTACTTC. Translated, it gives CASSTPHGGNYEQYF.

This clonotype has at least ten counts. The V and J genes are TRBV20-1 and TRBJ1-2; no firm D call. This CDR3 is built from 13 residues. V was clipped by 2 bases and J by 2 bases, with 9 bases between them. CDR1 is DFQATT, CDR2 SNEGSKA, per germline (reference sequence). CDR3 region: CSARQATNYGYTF. The CDR3 DNA follows: TGCAGTGCTAGACAGGCGACAAACTATGGCTACACCTTC.

The rearrangement uses TRBV6-5 and TRBJ2-7; 9 bases are shared with TRBD1. The CDR3 is made up of 16 amino acids. Losses at the gene ends were 0 bases for V and 3 bases for J; bases not matched to a gene: 6. The germline CDR1 and CDR2 sequences are MNHEY and SVGAGI. In DNA form, the CDR3 reads TGTGCCAGCAGTTACTCCGGGACAGGGACCGTCTACGAGCAGTACTTC. Protein product: CASSYSGTGTVYEQYF.

The chain uses TRBV4-3 and TRBJ2-1; D gene uncertain. There are 21 residues in the CDR3. Deletions cut 0 bases from V and 0 bases from J, with 24 bases between. Looked up from germline, CDR1 is LGHNA and CDR2 is YSLEER. The CDR3 DNA is TGCGCCAGCAGCCAAGATTACGCTCCAGTACCGACCTTAAGCTCCTACAATGAGCAGTTCTTC. This sequence encodes CASSQDYAPVPTLSSYNEQFF.

This chain links TRBV6-2 or TRBV6-3 with TRBJ1-2, with TRBD1 identical over 7 bases. This CDR3 has 17 amino acids. V gave up 2 bases and J gave up 4 bases; unmatched junction bases: 13. The germline gives CDR1 MNHEY, CDR2 SVGEGT. The CDR3 here is CASSYTPGQRTSYGYTF. CDR3 coding DNA: TGTGCCAGCAGTTACACACCGGGACAGCGAACAAGCTATGGCTACACCTTC.

This clonotype has at least ten counts. The chain links TRBV6-1 to TRBJ2-1, with D possibly matching TRBD1 (6 bases). The CDR3 runs 15 residues. V lost 7 bases to trimming and J lost 0 bases, with 13 bases between them. Per germline, CDR1 MNHNS and CDR2 SASEGT. The CDR3 nucleotides read TGTGCCAGCACCCGGGACACACCCTCCTACAATGAGCAGTTCTTC. Its translation: CASTRDTPSYNEQFF.

CDR3 nucleotides: TGTGCCAGCAGTGAGCCGACAGGGAAAGCTTTCTTT. This codes for CASSEPTGKAFF. The chain links TRBV25-1 to TRBJ1-1; TRBD1 matches at 7 bases. Unmatched junction bases numbered 4, after V lost 3 bases and J lost 9 bases. Germline V gives CDR1 MGHDK, CDR2 SYGVNS. There are 12 residues in the CDR3.

This clonotype was seen repeatedly, ten times or more. The chain combines TRBV7-9 with TRBJ2-5; perhaps TRBD2 as D (7 bases). Germline lookup yields CDR1 SEHNR and CDR2 FQNEAQ (reference sequence). Trimming shortened V by 7 bases and J by 0 bases, and 15 bases separated the two germline ends. This CDR3 contains 15 residues. The chain's CDR3 is CASTGGGRYQETQYF. CDR3 bases: TGTGCCAGCACCGGGGGCGGGAGATACCAAGAGACCCAGTACTTC.

This clonotype was counted ten times or more. The gene calls are TRBV7-2 and TRBJ2-1; 8 bases match TRBD2. The J call may be incorrect, as the DNA end agrees better with TRBJ2-5. The CDR3 extends over 16 amino acids. Looked up from germline, CDR1 is SGHTA and CDR2 is FQGNSA. This chain's CDR3 is CASSLVWGLVTETQYF. The DNA for the CDR3 is TGTGCCAGCAGCTTAGTATGGGGACTAGTCACAGAGACCCAGTACTTC.

This clonotype was counted many times. The rearrangement joins TRBV6-1 to TRBJ2-4; D possibly corresponds to TRBD2 (6 bases). CDR3 length: 15 residues. CDR1 MNHNS and CDR2 SASEGT come from the germline V gene. The V end was cut by 6 bases, the J end by 0 bases, with 12 bases between. CDR3 amino acids: CASRSPGLAKNIQYF. The CDR3 region has the DNA TGTGCCAGCAGAAGCCCGGGACTAGCCAAAAACATTCAGTACTTC.

The rearrangement joins TRBV6-9 to TRBJ2-3; D may be TRBD2 (5 bases). The CDR3 totals 13 residues. The ends were cut back, 3 bases at V and 12 bases at J, with 16 bases in the middle. Looked up from germline, CDR1 is MNHGY and CDR2 is SVAAGI. CDR3 sequence reads: CASSYGVGRVQYF. DNA of the CDR3: TGTGCCAGCAGTTACGGGGTCGGGCGGGTCCAGTATTTT.

J is TRBJ2-7 and V is TRBV6-2 or TRBV6-3; 7 bases fit TRBD2. The germline CDR1 and CDR2 sequences are MNHEY and SVGEGT. The CDR3 is made up of 16 amino acids. V lost 4 bases and J lost 4; bases outside the gene matches: 13. CDR3 bases: TGTGCCAGCAGTTTAGGGCAAGCGGGAATGCGTTACGAGCAGTACTTC. Its protein product is CASSLGQAGMRYEQYF.

At least ten counts were recorded for this clonotype. The rearrangement uses TRBV6-2 or TRBV6-3 and TRBJ2-1; no definite D call. V lost 2 bases and J lost 9, with 8 bases in between. The germline V gene encodes CDR1 MNHEY and CDR2 SVGEGT. The CDR3 consists of 12 residues. In DNA, the CDR3 is TGTGCCAGCAGTTACGTTTGGGGTGAGCAGTTCTTC. It is translated as CASSYVWGEQFF.

This clonotype has ten or more counts. The genes are TRBV7-9 and TRBJ2-5; 10 bases match TRBD2. V dropped 0 bases and J dropped 7; count of bases not matched to a gene: 8. The germline V gene encodes CDR1 SEHNR and CDR2 FQNEAQ (reference sequence). The CDR3 extends over 16 amino acids. CDR3: CASSLAPQRGGGTQYF. CDR3 in DNA: TGTGCCAGCAGCTTAGCCCCCCAGCGGGGGGGCGGGACCCAGTACTTC.

This clonotype was detected many times. This chain joins TRBV20-1 and TRBJ2-7; 14 nucleotides align to TRBD2. V gave up 6 bases and J gave up 3 bases; unmatched junction bases: 10. The CDR3 length is 16 residues. Per the germline V gene, CDR1 is DFQATT and CDR2 is SNEGSKA (reference sequence). CDR3 residues: CSALTGLAGGLYEQYF. Written as DNA, the CDR3 is TGCAGTGCCCTGACCGGACTAGCGGGGGGCCTCTACGAGCAGTACTTC.

This clonotype was counted many times. This chain links TRBV9 with TRBJ2-2; 7 bases agree with TRBD2. CDR1 is SGDLS, CDR2 YYNGEE, per germline. The CDR3 runs to 17 residues. The ends lost 0 bases at V and 0 bases at J; junction bases unmatched: 5. In DNA form, the CDR3 reads TGTGCCAGCAGCGTAGCCCTAGCGGAACCGAACACCGGGGAGCTGTTTTTT. Translating it yields CASSVALAEPNTGELFF.

This clonotype was seen ten or more times. The chain employs TRBV7-9 and TRBJ2-3; D ambiguous. The CDR3 totals 13 residues. Trimming pared 5 bases from V and 4 bases from J, leaving 10 bases between. Germline values: CDR1 SEHNR, CDR2 FQNEAQ (reference sequence). The DNA of the CDR3 is TGTGCCAGCAGCCCTAAGGGCCCAGATACGCAGTATTTT. This translates into CASSPKGPDTQYF. The complete variable domain, with remaining parts taken from reference TRBV7-9 and TRBJ2-3, reads DTGVSQNPRHKITKRGQNVTFRCDPISEHNRLYWYRQTLGQGPEFLTYFQNEAQLEKSRLLSDRFSAERPKGSFSTLEIQRTEQGDSAMYLCASSPKGPDTQYFGPGTRLTVL.

This clonotype came up many times. V usage is TRBV7-2 and J usage is TRBJ2-2; TRBD2 aligns across 8 bases. CDR1 SGHTA and CDR2 FQGNSA come from the germline V gene. The V gene end was trimmed by 8 bases and the J gene end by 7 bases; junction bases not matched to a gene: 12. The CDR3 runs 15 residues. The CDR3 sequence is CASVKAGGSVGELFF. The CDR3 nucleotides are TGTGCCAGCGTCAAGGCGGGGGGCTCGGTCGGGGAGCTGTTTTTT.